One sample yielded the 27 T cell receptor beta chains listed below, sequenced in a study of blood T cells in healthy people across ages. Next came a second PCR, run for about 7 to 12 cycles, which used a sample-barcoded 5' primer along with a J-beta primer mix. One entry per CDR3 protein, called by TCRdb with MiXCR from the 5' RACE reads. There are around 1,500,000 distinct CDR3 sequences in the sample; 28% occur only once, and 7.7% lies in the top ten. Sequencing was done on a sample of blood. These receptors were taken from a woman aged 25 to 39 in good health.

This clonotype appeared a few times. The chain carries TRBV14 and TRBJ2-4, with D possibly matching TRBD2 (6 bases). V was shortened by 0 bases and J by 8 bases, with 11 bases between the two germline ends. Germline CDR1 and CDR2: SGHDN and FVKESK. This CDR3 is built from 14 residues. CDR3 amino acids: CASSQEAWGDIQYF. The CDR3 DNA reads as TGTGCCAGCAGCCAAGAAGCATGGGGGGACATTCAGTACTTC. The full variable domain, completed using reference TRBV14 and TRBJ2-4, is EAGVTQFPSHSVIEKGQTVTLRCDPISGHDNLYWYRRVMGKEIKFLLHFVKESKQDESGMPNNRFLAERTGGTYSTLKVQPAELEDSGVYFCASSQEAWGDIQYFGAGTRLSVL.

The V gene is TRBV2, the J gene TRBJ1-5; D remains unclear. The CDR3 sequence is 15 residues long. Germline values: CDR1 SNHLY, CDR2 FYNNEI. Trimming cost V 4 bases and J 2 bases, with 12 bases left between them. CDR3 sequence reads: CASSGGGLGNQPQHF. Written as DNA, the CDR3 is TGTGCCAGCAGTGGGGGTGGATTAGGCAATCAGCCCCAGCATTTT. Filled out from reference TRBV2 and TRBJ1-5, the complete variable domain reads EPEVTQTPSHQVTQMGQEVILRCVPISNHLYFYWYRQILGQKVEFLVSFYNNEISEKSEIFDDQFSVERPDGSNFTLKIRSTKLEDSAMYFCASSGGGLGNQPQHFGDGTRLSIL.

The V and J genes are TRBV2 and TRBJ2-1; D gene unclear. Per germline, CDR1 SNHLY and CDR2 FYNNEI. V was clipped by 6 bases and J by 0 bases, with 12 bases between them. This CDR3 spans 15 amino acids. CDR3: CASRRQINSYNEQFF. CDR3 nucleotide sequence: TGTGCCAGCAGGAGGCAGATCAACTCCTACAATGAGCAGTTCTTC.

The genes are TRBV25-1 and TRBJ2-1; 8 bases are a match to TRBD2. Germline values: CDR1 MGHDK, CDR2 SYGVNS. The CDR3 runs to 17 residues. J was trimmed by 2 bases and V by 3 bases; bases with no gene match: 9. CDR3 region: CASSDPENSGAYNEQFF. CDR3 bases: TGTGCCAGCAGTGACCCCGAAAATAGCGGGGCCTACAATGAGCAGTTCTTC.

This clonotype was found many times. As DNA, the CDR3 is TGCGCCAGCAGCCAAGTGCTGCCGGGCTTAGCCAAAAACATTCAGTACTTC. Amino acids: CASSQVLPGLAKNIQYF. The chain couples TRBV4-1 to TRBJ2-4; D is ambiguous. The CDR3 covers 17 residues. The ends were cut back, 1 base at V and 0 bases at J, with 13 bases in the middle. Looked up from germline, CDR1 is MGHRA and CDR2 is YSYEKL.

V gene TRBV2 combines with J gene TRBJ2-5; the D gene is possibly TRBD2 (6 bases). Germline CDR1 and CDR2: SNHLY and FYNNEI. The CDR3 loop spans 14 amino acids. V was shortened by 8 bases and J by 0 bases, with 13 bases between the two germline ends. The CDR3 is CASYRGRYQETQYF. CDR3 sequence (DNA): TGTGCCAGCTACCGGGGGAGGTACCAAGAGACCCAGTACTTC.

V usage is TRBV10-3 and J usage is TRBJ1-1; the D gene is possibly TRBD1 (5 bases). The CDR3 loop spans 16 amino acids. Trimming took off 6 bases at V and 1 base at J, with 18 bases between the two ends. CDR1 ENHRY and CDR2 SYGVKD come from the germline V gene. The DNA for the CDR3 is TGTGCCATCAGCAGGATGGGGAGTGGGGGGAACACTGAAGCTTTCTTT. The encoded protein is CAISRMGSGGNTEAFF.

The V gene is TRBV20-1, the J gene TRBJ2-3, with D hard to call. The CDR3 runs to 14 residues. Germline lookup yields CDR1 DFQATT and CDR2 SNEGSKA (reference sequence). V dropped 6 bases and J dropped 1 base, with 14 bases sitting between them. The CDR3 loop reads CSAILGGCTDTQYF. The DNA of the CDR3 is TGCAGTGCGATTCTCGGCGGATGCACAGATACGCAGTATTTT.

The chain links TRBV3-1 to TRBJ1-2, with D tentatively TRBD1 (5 bases). V was cut by 1 base and J by 2 bases, with 11 bases left in between. Germline V gene data show CDR1 as LGHDT and CDR2 as YNNKEL (reference sequence). The CDR3 loop spans 15 amino acids. CDR3 coding DNA: TGTGCCAGCAGCCAAGTTGCAGGGCCCAACTATGGCTACACCTTC. Translated, it gives CASSQVAGPNYGYTF.

This chain links TRBV12-3 or TRBV12-4 with TRBJ2-2; tentative D call: TRBD1 (6 bases). The CDR3 totals 13 residues. Trimming removed 6 bases at V and 7 bases at J, with 12 bases between. CDR3 sequence reads: CASRLQGIGELFF. The CDR3 DNA reads as TGTGCCAGCAGACTGCAGGGGATCGGGGAGCTGTTTTTT.

This clonotype has just a few counts. V is TRBV12-3 or TRBV12-4 and J is TRBJ2-1, with 10 bases fitting TRBD2. V shed 0 bases, J shed 10 bases, and the junction held 9 bases outside the gene matches. This CDR3 is built from 16 residues. The chain's CDR3 is CASSLAWLAGAQEQFF. CDR3 coding DNA: TGTGCCAGCAGTTTAGCTTGGCTAGCGGGGGCCCAGGAGCAGTTCTTC.

In the case of this clonotype: A clone one base away is much larger, so this may be a read error. V and J are TRBV29-1 and TRBJ2-3; D not certain. V lost 7 bases, J lost 4 bases, and 12 bases lay in between. Looked up from germline, CDR1 is SQVTM and CDR2 is ANQGSEA. The CDR3 loop spans 12 amino acids. CDR3 sequence reads: CSGVRVADTQYF. CDR3 DNA: TGCAGCGGTGTTAGGGTTGCAGATACGCAGTATTTT.

The chain carries TRBV28 and TRBJ2-5; TRBD2 matches 7 bases. This CDR3 contains 10 residues. Germline CDR1 MDHEN, CDR2 SYDVKM. J lost 12 bases, V lost 5 bases, and 3 bases had no gene match. The CDR3 protein is CASSRGDKYF. The CDR3 coding sequence is TGTGCCAGCAGTCGGGGGGATAAGTACTTC. Based on the CDR3 plus reference TRBV28 and TRBJ2-5, the full variable domain is DVKVTQSSRYLVKRTGEKVFLECVQDMDHENMFWYRQDPGLGLRLIYFSYDVKMKEKGDIPEGYSVSREKKERFSLILESASTNQTSMYLCASSRGDKYFGPGTRLLVL.

In DNA form, the CDR3 reads TGTGCCAGCAGCCACGCACATTACGAACAGTTCTTC. Translation: CASSHAHYEQFF. V is TRBV3-1 and J is TRBJ2-1; D not resolved. From germline, CDR1 is LGHDT and CDR2 YNNKEL (reference sequence). Trimming left V 3 bases short and J 13 bases short, with 13 bases between. The CDR3 has 12 amino acids.

The V gene is TRBV4-1, the J gene TRBJ2-3, with D possibly TRBD2 on 5 matching bases. CDR3 size: 15 residues. Trimming left V 2 bases short and J 2 bases short, with 11 bases between. CDR1 MGHRA and CDR2 YSYEKL come from the germline V gene. CDR3 amino acids: CASSQRTVPTDTQYF. CDR3 nucleotide sequence: TGCGCCAGCAGCCAACGGACTGTTCCCACAGATACGCAGTATTTT.

The chain carries TRBV20-1 and TRBJ2-7; D is possibly TRBD1 or TRBD2 (6 bases each). CDR1 is DFQATT and CDR2 is SNEGSKA in the germline V gene (reference sequence). This CDR3 contains 14 residues. V was pared by 1 base and J by 3 bases, with 13 bases between. Written as DNA, the CDR3 is TGCAGTGCTAGAGGAGGGGGGAACTTCTACGAGCAGTACTTC. It translates to CSARGGGNFYEQYF.

At least ten counts were recorded for this clonotype. The chain uses TRBV6-5 and TRBJ1-2; D not certain. This CDR3 region has 15 residues. The V and J ends lost 8 bases and 2 bases respectively, with 18 bases between them. The germline gives CDR1 MNHEY, CDR2 SVGAGI. Here the CDR3 DNA reads TGTGCCAGCCACGTCAACGGACGGCGCAACTATGGCTACACCTTC. Its protein product is CASHVNGRRNYGYTF.

The table lists this clonotype with many counts. V is TRBV29-1 and J is TRBJ2-7, with 13 positions matching TRBD2. Germline assignment: CDR1 SQVTM and CDR2 ANQGSEA. The length of the CDR3 is 15 residues. Losses at the gene ends were 4 bases for V and 5 bases for J; bases not matched to a gene: 8. In DNA, the CDR3 is TGCAGCGTTGGATTGGGGACTAGCGGGACCCACGAGCAGTACTTC. Translating gives CSVGLGTSGTHEQYF.

This clonotype has a handful of counts. The chain employs TRBV28 and TRBJ2-7; either TRBD1 or TRBD2 may fit D (6 bases each). Germline assignment: CDR1 MDHEN and CDR2 SYDVKM. Trimming cost V 3 bases and J 1 base, with 16 bases left between them. The CDR3 totals 16 residues. The CDR3 bases are TGTGCCAGCAGTTTCCCCACGCGGGACACGTCCTACGAGCAGTACTTC. Translating it yields CASSFPTRDTSYEQYF.

The table lists this clonotype with many counts. CDR3 DNA sequence: TGCAGTGCTAGGAAAGGGGCCTCCTACGAGCAGTACTTC. The encoded protein is CSARKGASYEQYF. The chain uses TRBV20-1 and TRBJ2-7; D is possibly TRBD1 (5 bases). With 3 bases removed from V and 0 bases from J, the gap between germline ends came to 9 bases. Germline V gene lookup returns CDR1 DFQATT and CDR2 SNEGSKA (reference sequence). This CDR3 contains 13 residues.

The sample holds many counts of this clonotype. This rearrangement joins TRBV29-1 to TRBJ2-5; D is unclear. CDR1 is SQVTM and CDR2 is ANQGSEA in the germline V gene. V shed 6 bases and J shed 5 bases, with 10 bases lying between them. The CDR3 covers 11 residues. CDR3 DNA sequence: TGCAGCGTCAAAATTGGGGAGACCCAGTACTTC. Protein sequence: CSVKIGETQYF. The variable domain in full, completed from reference TRBV29-1 and TRBJ2-5, reads SAVISQKPSRDICQRGTSLTIQCQVDSQVTMMFWYRQQPGQSLTLIATANQGSEATYESGFVIDKFPISRPNLTFSTLTVSNMSPEDSSIYLCSVKIGETQYFGPGTRLLVL.

This sequence joins TRBV5-1 and TRBJ2-7; no firm D call. The germline V gene encodes CDR1 SGHRS and CDR2 YFSETQ. This CDR3 comprises 13 residues. The V gene lost 4 bases and the J gene lost 5 bases, with 13 bases spanning the gap. CDR3 loop: CASSKGGENEQYF. Here the CDR3 DNA reads TGCGCCAGCAGCAAGGGCGGAGAAAACGAGCAGTACTTC.

This clonotype occurred a few times. This chain connects TRBV4-2 to TRBJ1-2; no clear D gene. The germline V gene encodes CDR1 LGHNA and CDR2 YNFKEQ. The CDR3 consists of 14 residues. Trimming pared 1 base from V and 4 bases from J, leaving 10 bases between. CDR3: CASSQGGGTYGYTF. The CDR3 coding sequence is TGTGCCAGCAGCCAAGGCGGCGGTACCTATGGCTACACCTTC.

This clonotype was detected only a few times. V usage is TRBV20-1 and J usage is TRBJ2-7, with 8 bases aligning to TRBD1. CDR1 and CDR2 (germline): DFQATT, SNEGSKA (reference sequence). Trimming cost V 2 bases and J 7 bases; bases outside gene matches: 10. The CDR3 is 14 residues long. The CDR3 DNA reads TGCAGTGCTAGATCCGGACAGGGTATCGGGGAGCAGTACTTC. The encoded protein is CSARSGQGIGEQYF.

The V and J genes are TRBV18 and TRBJ2-7, with a possible D match to TRBD2 (6 bases). The ends were cut back, 2 bases at V and 5 bases at J, with 13 bases in the middle. The CDR3 length is 14 residues. Germline assignment: CDR1 KGHSH and CDR2 LQKENI. The CDR3 sequence: CASSPDGRLHEQYF. Here the CDR3 DNA reads TGTGCCAGCTCACCAGACGGGAGACTCCACGAGCAGTACTTC.

This chain links TRBV5-4 with TRBJ2-5; D is perhaps TRBD1 (5 bases). This CDR3 contains 14 residues. V gave up 3 bases and J gave up 1 base, with 10 bases separating them. In germline, CDR1 is SGHNT, CDR2 YYREEE (reference sequence). The CDR3: CASSSGSSQETQYF. The CDR3 DNA is TGTGCCAGCAGCTCAGGGTCGTCCCAAGAGACCCAGTACTTC. The full variable domain, with the rest looked up from reference TRBV5-4 and TRBJ2-5, is ETGVTQSPTHLIKTRGQQVTLRCSSQSGHNTVSWYQQALGQGPQFIFQYYREEENGRGNFPPRFSGLQFPNYSSELNVNALELDDSALYLCASSSGSSQETQYFGPGTRLLVL.

This chain uses TRBV24-1 with TRBJ2-3; TRBD1 or TRBD2 may be the D gene (5 bases each). With 3 bases removed from V and 6 bases from J, the gap between germline ends came to 18 bases. The germline V gene encodes CDR1 KGHDR and CDR2 SFDVKD. The CDR3 has 16 amino acids. The CDR3 nucleotides are TGTGCCACCAGTGATCGAGGGGACGCTCTCTGGGATACGCAGTATTTT. It is translated as CATSDRGDALWDTQYF.